The entry below describes one T cell receptor (beta chain). This sample stems from a study of blood T cell repertoires in COVID-19. Germline V gene lookup returns CDR1 KGHSH and CDR2 LQKENI. The CDR3 is 14 amino acids. V lost 6 bases and J lost 1, with 13 bases in between. Assay used: immunoSEQ multiplex PCR; TCRdb lists only in-frame clones, some missing. The sample yields 200,000 or so clones, about 85% seen once. The chain carries TRBV18 and TRBJ2-7; possibly TRBD1 for D (5 bases). The sequenced sample was peripheral blood. The TCR sequence derives from a man in his fifties or sixties who had recovered from COVID-19. The CDR3, as DNA: TGTGCCAGCTCCTTTGACAGCTTATCCTACGAGCAGTACTTC. It yields the protein CASSFDSLSYEQYF. The variable domain in full, with the rest retrieved from reference TRBV18 and TRBJ2-7, is NAGVMQNPRHLVRRRGQEARLRCSPMKGHSHVYWYRQLPEEGLKFMVYLQKENIIDESGMPKERFSAEFPKEGPSILRIQQVVRGDSAAYFCASSFDSLSYEQYFGPGTRLTVT.